A selection of T cell receptor beta chains follows, all from one sample in a study of blood T cell repertoires in COVID-19. Sequencing was performed with immunoSEQ multiplex PCR; in TCRdb, only in-frame clones are kept and a portion is missing. The profile shows hundreds of thousands of clones, 80% to 90% of them singletons. What was sequenced was PBMCs or T cells enriched from blood (not recorded which). These receptors were taken from a woman in her 30s who had recovered from COVID-19. Both conserved end residues are trimmed from each CDR3. The D gene is left open where the match is weak.

d_call: -
cdr3_length: 13
v_call: TRBV4-1
j_call: TRBJ1-1
cdr3_aa: ASSLPEGGGTEAF

d_call: -
cdr3_length: 12
v_call: TRBV7-2
j_call: TRBJ1-1
cdr3_aa: ASSLVGTRTEAF

d_call: TRBD2
cdr3_length: 17
v_call: TRBV11-3
j_call: TRBJ2-3
cdr3_aa: ASSLTRVGGRAGMDTQY

d_call: -
cdr3_length: 10
v_call: TRBV30
j_call: TRBJ2-7
cdr3_aa: AWRGPAGRLY

d_call: -
cdr3_length: 12
v_call: TRBV24-1
j_call: TRBJ2-5
cdr3_aa: ATSDLITRQAQY

d_call: -
cdr3_length: 15
v_call: TRBV28
j_call: TRBJ2-3
cdr3_aa: ASPKSVGGWGTDTQY

d_call: TRBD1
cdr3_length: 14
v_call: TRBV18
j_call: TRBJ1-1
cdr3_aa: ASSLSQTGWGTEAF

d_call: -
cdr3_length: 12
v_call: TRBV11-2
j_call: TRBJ2-2
cdr3_aa: ASSLGGNTGELF

d_call: -
cdr3_length: 15
v_call: TRBV19
j_call: TRBJ1-5
cdr3_aa: ASSIGDGAGGNQPQH

d_call: -
cdr3_length: 13
v_call: TRBV28
j_call: TRBJ1-2
cdr3_aa: ASSSTVNFYYGYT

d_call: TRBD2
cdr3_length: 10
v_call: TRBV10-3
j_call: TRBJ2-7
cdr3_aa: ATSGTSYEQY

d_call: -
cdr3_length: 14
v_call: TRBV19
j_call: TRBJ2-7
cdr3_aa: ASSMTPGSVAYEQY

d_call: -
cdr3_length: 12
v_call: TRBV10-3
j_call: TRBJ2-1
cdr3_aa: AMTRGSSYNEQF

d_call: TRBD1
cdr3_length: 14
v_call: TRBV5-1
j_call: TRBJ2-1
cdr3_aa: ASSLLGQGASNEQF

d_call: TRBD1
cdr3_length: 13
v_call: TRBV7-6
j_call: TRBJ1-6
cdr3_aa: ASSSTQGVNSPLH

d_call: -
cdr3_length: 13
v_call: TRBV28
j_call: TRBJ1-6
cdr3_aa: ASKRAAVRGTPLH

d_call: TRBD2
cdr3_length: 13
v_call: TRBV29-1
j_call: TRBJ2-6
cdr3_aa: SAIAGFAGANVLT

d_call: -
cdr3_length: 13
v_call: TRBV15
j_call: TRBJ1-1
cdr3_aa: ATSRVARANTEAF

d_call: -
cdr3_length: 13
v_call: TRBV7-6
j_call: TRBJ1-2
cdr3_aa: ASSLEVGRNYGYT

d_call: TRBD1
cdr3_length: 14
v_call: TRBV28
j_call: TRBJ2-3
cdr3_aa: ASSLTGTGGQDTQY

d_call: TRBD2
cdr3_length: 13
v_call: TRBV5-1
j_call: TRBJ2-7
cdr3_aa: ASSSPLAGLYEQY

d_call: TRBD2
cdr3_length: 17
v_call: TRBV3-1/TRBV3-2
j_call: TRBJ2-7
cdr3_aa: ASSQATPGLAGVPYEQY

d_call: -
cdr3_length: 15
v_call: TRBV19
j_call: TRBJ2-4
cdr3_aa: ASSIATWALAKNIQY

d_call: -
cdr3_length: 14
v_call: TRBV2
j_call: TRBJ2-1
cdr3_aa: ASSEPPRLTYNEQF